This passage covers 21 T cell receptor beta chains from one sample sequenced in a study of CD8+ T cells in alopecia areata. The authors extracted RNA and reverse transcribed it into cDNA as the sequencing template. TCRdb keeps only in-frame clones here, not all; method: immunoSEQ multiplex PCR. Of some 170,000 clones listed, just under 60% are singletons. The source material was CD4+ T cells sorted from blood, sampled at week 0. These receptor sequences come from a human donor with alopecia areata.

CDR3 sequence: CATRAGSNTGELFF. The CDR3 DNA reads as TGTGCCACCAGGGCAGGGTCGAACACCGGGGAGCTGTTTTTT. This sequence joins TRBV15 and TRBJ2-2; maybe TRBD1 (5 bases). The V gene lost 6 bases and the J gene lost 0 bases, with 8 bases spanning the gap. The germline V gene encodes CDR1 LNHNV and CDR2 YYDKDF (reference sequence). The CDR3 contains 14 residues. Together with reference TRBV15 and TRBJ2-2, the CDR3 gives the full variable domain: DAMVIQNPRYQVTQFGKPVTLSCSQTLNHNVMYWYQQKSSQAPKLLFHYYDKDFNNEADTPDNFQSRRPNTSFCFLDIRSPGLGDTAMYLCATRAGSNTGELFFGEGSRLTVL.

The CDR3 DNA sequence: TGTGCCAGCAGTGACAGGGGGCGGAATATCACAGATACGCAGTATTTT. Translating it yields CASSDRGRNITDTQYF. The chain combines TRBV25-1 with TRBJ2-3; 8 bases map to TRBD1. CDR3 length equals 16 residues. Germline CDR1 reads MGHDK; CDR2 reads SYGVNS. Losses at the gene ends were 3 bases for V and 2 bases for J; bases not matched to a gene: 7.

The rearrangement uses TRBV19 and TRBJ1-1; D ambiguous. CDR1 is LNHDA, CDR2 SQIVND, per germline (reference sequence). The V and J ends lost 3 bases and 1 base respectively, with 6 bases between them. This CDR3 is 13 amino acids long. DNA for the CDR3: TGTGCCAGTAGTATGAACAGGAACACTGAAGCTTTCTTT. Translating gives CASSMNRNTEAFF.

There are a few counts of this clone. The rearrangement uses TRBV12-5 and TRBJ2-2; no clear D. This CDR3 has 14 residues. Germline V CDR1 and CDR2: LGHNT, FRNRAP. Trimming removed 0 bases at V and 5 bases at J, with 7 bases between. The CDR3 is CASGLVGRTGELFF. The CDR3 DNA sequence: TGTGCTAGTGGTTTGGTGGGTCGGACCGGGGAGCTGTTTTTT.

The chain links TRBV6-5 to TRBJ2-2; TRBD1 is a possible D gene (7 bases). The CDR3 has 15 amino acids. Germline CDR1 and CDR2: MNHEY and SVGAGI. The V end lost 6 bases, the J end lost 2 bases, and 13 bases lay between the germline ends. The CDR3: CASRRGTVNTGELFF. CDR3 nucleotide sequence: TGTGCCAGCAGGCGCGGGACAGTCAACACCGGGGAGCTGTTTTTT.

The rearrangement joins TRBV15 to TRBJ1-5, with D possibly matching TRBD1 (6 bases). The CDR3 covers 13 residues. Germline loops: CDR1 LNHNV, CDR2 YYDKDF (reference sequence). Deletions cut 4 bases from V and 7 bases from J, with 11 bases between. This CDR3 reads CATSTQGKQPQHF. In nucleotides, the CDR3 is TGTGCCACCAGCACCCAGGGGAAACAGCCCCAGCATTTT. The entire variable domain, with the rest obtained from reference TRBV15 and TRBJ1-5, is as follows: DAMVIQNPRYQVTQFGKPVTLSCSQTLNHNVMYWYQQKSSQAPKLLFHYYDKDFNNEADTPDNFQSRRPNTSFCFLDIRSPGLGDTAMYLCATSTQGKQPQHFGDGTRLSIL.

The chain has TRBV5-4 and TRBJ2-1; D call uncertain. Trimming took 0 bases from V and 4 from J, leaving 8 bases between them. The CDR3 has 14 amino acids. Germline CDR1 is SGHNT and CDR2 is YYREEE (reference sequence). The DNA for the CDR3 is TGTGCCAGCAGCTTGGTAGGCTCATACAATGAGCAGTTCTTC. Protein sequence: CASSLVGSYNEQFF.

The chain joins TRBV10-3 to TRBJ1-1; tentatively, D is TRBD1 (6 bases). The CDR3 loop spans 13 amino acids. The germline CDR1 and CDR2 sequences are ENHRY and SYGVKD. V was trimmed by 8 bases and J by 7 bases, leaving 17 bases between them. The CDR3 nucleotides are TGTGCCATCGGACTGGGGGGAGGGGGTGAAGCTTTCTTT. Protein: CAIGLGGGGEAFF.

J is TRBJ2-7 and V is TRBV27; possibly TRBD1 for D (6 bases). Trimming cost V 5 bases and J 4 bases, with 18 bases left between them. CDR1 and CDR2 from the germline V gene are MNHEY and SMNVEV (reference sequence). The CDR3 is made up of 15 amino acids. As DNA, the CDR3 is TGTGCCAGCAGTCAACAGGGCCTATTTTCTTACGAGCAGTACTTC. It is translated as CASSQQGLFSYEQYF.

The chain couples TRBV11-1 to TRBJ1-1; 8 bases fit TRBD1. This CDR3 is built from 13 residues. Trimming removed 7 bases from V and 7 bases from J; junction bases left unmatched: 8. The germline gives CDR1 SGHAT, CDR2 FQDESV (reference sequence). The CDR3, as DNA: TGTGCCAGCACCCAATTCGACAGGGGTGAAGCTTTCTTT. It is translated as CASTQFDRGEAFF.

This chain links TRBV9 with TRBJ2-3, with TRBD2 identical over 10 bases. CDR3 size: 16 residues. Germline V gives CDR1 SGDLS, CDR2 YYNGEE. The V and J ends lost 2 bases and 4 bases, in that order; junction bases with no gene match: 7. CDR3 loop: CASSVPSGGFSDTQYF. The CDR3, as DNA: TGTGCCAGCAGCGTTCCTAGCGGGGGATTTTCAGATACGCAGTATTTT.

This sequence joins TRBV6-5 and TRBJ1-2, with a possible D match to TRBD1 (6 bases). This CDR3 comprises 15 residues. The V end lost 6 bases, the J end lost 1 base, and 15 bases lay between the germline ends. In germline, CDR1 is MNHEY, CDR2 SVGAGI. The CDR3 reads CASRPSGQFNYGYTF. The CDR3 bases are TGTGCCAGCAGGCCCTCGGGACAATTTAACTATGGCTACACCTTC.

The chain couples TRBV6-1 to TRBJ1-2, with 9 bases aligning to TRBD1. There are 15 residues in the CDR3. The ends lost 6 bases at V and 6 bases at J; junction bases unmatched: 11. The germline V gene encodes CDR1 MNHNS and CDR2 SASEGT. The CDR3, as DNA: TGTGCCAGCAGACGACCCGGGACAGGGATTGATGGCTACACCTTC. It yields the protein CASRRPGTGIDGYTF.

This chain connects TRBV30 to TRBJ2-7; no definite D call. Per the germline V gene, CDR1 is GTSNPN and CDR2 is SVGIG (reference sequence). Trimming cost V 2 bases and J 5 bases, with 10 bases left between them. The length of the CDR3 is 12 residues. As DNA, the CDR3 is TGTGCCTGGAGTAGGAGTCATGACGAGCAGTACTTC. The encoded protein is CAWSRSHDEQYF.

About this clone itself: Distinct nucleotide sequences in the sample also encode this CDR3. This chain links TRBV29-1 with TRBJ1-1; a weak D match, TRBD1 (5 bases). V lost 6 bases to trimming and J lost 1 base, with 6 bases between them. The CDR3 has 11 amino acids. Germline CDR1 reads SQVTM; CDR2 reads ANQGSEA. CDR3 region: CSVRGNTEAFF. For the CDR3, the DNA is TGCAGCGTAAGGGGGAACACTGAAGCTTTCTTT. The variable domain in full, completed from reference TRBV29-1 and TRBJ1-1, reads SAVISQKPSRDICQRGTSLTIQCQVDSQVTMMFWYRQQPGQSLTLIATANQGSEATYESGFVIDKFPISRPNLTFSTLTVSNMSPEDSSIYLCSVRGNTEAFFGQGTRLTVV.

This clone was found a few times. The CDR3 nucleotides read TGTGCCTGGCGCGGAGGGAATGCTGAAGCTTTCTTT. Residues: CAWRGGNAEAFF. The gene calls are TRBV30 and TRBJ1-1, with no clear D. Trimming stripped 5 bases from V and 6 bases from J, with 13 bases between. Germline values: CDR1 GTSNPN, CDR2 SVGIG (reference sequence). This CDR3 has 12 amino acids.

V gene TRBV6-5 combines with J gene TRBJ2-7, with D hard to call. Germline V gene lookup returns CDR1 MNHEY and CDR2 SVGAGI. The CDR3 totals 13 residues. V lost 7 bases, J lost 2 bases, and 12 bases lay in between. CDR3 nucleotide sequence: TGTGCCAGCAAGTCTCAGGATACCTACGAGCAGTACTTC. It translates to CASKSQDTYEQYF.

This clone was seen a few times. This chain uses TRBV14 with TRBJ1-1; 7 bases fit TRBD1. Trimming removed 4 bases from V and 3 bases from J; junction bases left unmatched: 8. Germline CDR1 reads SGHDN; CDR2 reads FVKESK. The CDR3 consists of 15 residues. CDR3 nucleotides: TGTGCCAGCAGCCGGACCGGGACAGATGACACTGAAGCTTTCTTT. Protein: CASSRTGTDDTEAFF.

This clone was detected only a few times. This chain uses TRBV7-9 with TRBJ2-1; no reliable D call. Germline-derived CDR1 and CDR2 are SEHNR and FQNEAQ (reference sequence). The CDR3 covers 14 residues. V lost 5 bases and J lost 3, with 11 bases in between. The CDR3 sequence: CASSPRTSYNEQFF. In DNA, the CDR3 is TGTGCCAGCAGCCCAAGGACCAGCTACAATGAGCAGTTCTTC.

V and J are TRBV30 and TRBJ1-1, with TRBD1 identical over 8 bases. Germline values: CDR1 GTSNPN, CDR2 SVGIG (reference sequence). The CDR3 runs 15 residues. J gave up 6 bases and V 3 bases, and 12 bases lay outside the gene matches. CDR3 nucleotide sequence: TGTGCCTGGAGAGGGATGACAGGGGAATTTGCTGAAGCTTTCTTT. Translating it yields CAWRGMTGEFAEAFF.

This clone has just one count. The chain joins TRBV5-1 to TRBJ2-5, with D perhaps matching TRBD1 (5 bases). Looked up from germline, CDR1 is SGHRS and CDR2 is YFSETQ. The CDR3 is 16 residues long. Trimming pared 0 bases from V and 4 bases from J, leaving 16 bases between. CDR3: CASSLDVQGMGETQYF. The CDR3 DNA is TGCGCCAGCAGCTTGGATGTCCAGGGCATGGGAGAGACCCAGTACTTC.